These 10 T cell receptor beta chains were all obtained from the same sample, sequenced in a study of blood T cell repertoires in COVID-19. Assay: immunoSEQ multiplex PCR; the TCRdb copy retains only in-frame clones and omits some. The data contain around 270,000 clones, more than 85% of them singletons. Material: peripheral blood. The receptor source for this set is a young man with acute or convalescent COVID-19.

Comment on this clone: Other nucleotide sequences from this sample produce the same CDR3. CDR3 protein: CASSLRQGNEKLFF. The CDR3 coding sequence is TGTGCCAGCAGCTTAAGGCAGGGTAATGAAAAACTGTTTTTT. V is TRBV7-9 and J is TRBJ1-4; tentative D call: TRBD1 (5 bases). V was trimmed by 2 bases and J by 4 bases, leaving 8 bases between them. The CDR3 is made up of 14 amino acids. Germline values: CDR1 SEHNR, CDR2 FQNEAQ (reference sequence).

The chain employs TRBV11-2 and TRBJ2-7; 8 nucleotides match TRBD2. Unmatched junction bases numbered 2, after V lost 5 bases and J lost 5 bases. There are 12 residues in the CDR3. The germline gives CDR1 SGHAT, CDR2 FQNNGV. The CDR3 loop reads CASSPGGDEQYF. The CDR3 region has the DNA TGTGCCAGCAGCCCCGGGGGGGACGAGCAGTACTTC.

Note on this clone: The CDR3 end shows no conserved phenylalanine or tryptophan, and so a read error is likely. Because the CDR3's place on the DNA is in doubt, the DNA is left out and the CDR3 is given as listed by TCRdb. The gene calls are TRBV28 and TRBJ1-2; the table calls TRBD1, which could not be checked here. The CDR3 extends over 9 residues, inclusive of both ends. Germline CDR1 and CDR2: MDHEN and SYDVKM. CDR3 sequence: CASSLGAAL.

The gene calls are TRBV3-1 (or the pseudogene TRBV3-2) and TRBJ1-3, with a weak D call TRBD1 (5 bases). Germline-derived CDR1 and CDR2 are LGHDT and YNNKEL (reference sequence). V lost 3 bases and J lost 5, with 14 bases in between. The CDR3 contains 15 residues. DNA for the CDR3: TGTGCCAGCAGCCAGACGGACACATTGCGAAACACCATATATTTT. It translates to CASSQTDTLRNTIYF.

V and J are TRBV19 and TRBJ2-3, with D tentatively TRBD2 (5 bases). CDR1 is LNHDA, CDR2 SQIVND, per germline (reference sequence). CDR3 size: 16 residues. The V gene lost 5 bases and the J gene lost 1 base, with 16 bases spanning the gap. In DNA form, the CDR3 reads TGTGCCAGTAGTCTAGTAACCACGCGGGGCACAGATACGCAGTATTTT. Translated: CASSLVTTRGTDTQYF.

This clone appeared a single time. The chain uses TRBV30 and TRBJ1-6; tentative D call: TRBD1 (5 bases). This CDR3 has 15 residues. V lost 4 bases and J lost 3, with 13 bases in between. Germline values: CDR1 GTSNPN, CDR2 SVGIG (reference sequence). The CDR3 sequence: CAWTPGGVYNSPLHF. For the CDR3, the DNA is TGTGCCTGGACCCCCGGGGGGGTCTATAATTCACCCCTCCACTTT. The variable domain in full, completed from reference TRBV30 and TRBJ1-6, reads SQTIHQWPATLVQPVGSPLSLECTVEGTSNPNLYWYRQAAGRGLQLLFYSVGIGQISSEVPQNLSASRPQDRQFILSSKKLLLSDSGFYLCAWTPGGVYNSPLHFGNGTRLTVT.

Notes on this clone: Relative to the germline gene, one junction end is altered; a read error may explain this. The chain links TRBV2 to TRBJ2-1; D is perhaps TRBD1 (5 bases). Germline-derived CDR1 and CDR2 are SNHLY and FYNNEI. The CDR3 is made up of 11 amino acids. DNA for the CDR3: TGTGCCAGCCATCAGGCAGGGCGGAAGGTCTTC. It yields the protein CASHQAGRKVF.

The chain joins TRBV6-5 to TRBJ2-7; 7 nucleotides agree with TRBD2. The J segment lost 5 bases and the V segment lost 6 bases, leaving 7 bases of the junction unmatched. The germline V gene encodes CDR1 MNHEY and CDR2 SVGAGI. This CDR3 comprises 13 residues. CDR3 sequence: CASRVTSPDEQYF. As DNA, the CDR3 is TGTGCCAGCAGAGTGACTAGCCCGGACGAGCAGTACTTC.

For the CDR3, the DNA is TGTGCCAGTAGAGGTCGGCGGTATAATGAAAAACTGTTTTTT. Protein sequence: CASRGRRYNEKLFF. This chain uses TRBV19 with TRBJ1-4; D unclear. The CDR3 has 14 amino acids. The germline V gene encodes CDR1 LNHDA and CDR2 SQIVND (reference sequence). Trimming took off 6 bases at V and 4 bases at J, with 12 bases between the two ends. The whole variable domain, remainder taken from reference TRBV19 and TRBJ1-4, is DGGITQSPKYLFRKEGQNVTLSCEQNLNHDAMYWYRQDPGQGLRLIYYSQIVNDFQKGDIAEGYSVSREKKESFPLTVTSAQKNPTAFYLCASRGRRYNEKLFFGSGTQLSVL.

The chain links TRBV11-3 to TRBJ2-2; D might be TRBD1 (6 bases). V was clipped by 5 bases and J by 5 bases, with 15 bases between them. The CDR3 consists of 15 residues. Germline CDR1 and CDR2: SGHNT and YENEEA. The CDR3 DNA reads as TGTGCCAGCAGCCACCGACAGGCAGGAACCGGGGAGCTGTTTTTT. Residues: CASSHRQAGTGELFF.